Sequencing of this T cell receptor (beta chain) was carried out in a study of blood T cell repertoires in COVID-19. Study at large: Whether acute or convalescent, the COVID-19 samples came from the United States, Italy and Spain. Nucleic acid was either cDNA or gDNA, and it came from T cells, B-cell-depleted T cells, or PBMCs.

Original methodology: For nucleated cells, counts were estimated from reference gene primer amplification. The method was immunoSEQ multiplex PCR; TCRdb's version includes in-frame clones alone and lacks a portion of them. Clone size and V and J calls were adopted from that table, with D and trimming inferred from the DNA. Among 90,000 to 130,000 clones, about 85% were seen once, and the ten largest hold approximately 4.1%. The CDR3 loop spans 14 amino acids. V lost 6 bases to trimming and J lost 0 bases, with 12 bases between them. Germline V lookup: CDR1 LNHDA, CDR2 SQIVND (reference sequence). The receptor was derived from a woman aged 70 to 79 with acute or convalescent COVID-19. Input material: peripheral blood. The chain is built from TRBV19 and TRBJ2-7, with a weak D call TRBD2 (5 bases). The CDR3 loop is CASSNFGVSYEQYF. CDR3 nucleotides: TGTGCCAGTAGCAATTTCGGGGTCTCCTACGAGCAGTACTTC.